The present T cell receptor beta chain was sequenced within a study of metastatic and nonmetastatic thyroid tumors. Study as a whole: Both malignant and benign thyroid patients supplied peripheral blood and tumor or nodule tissue samples, across which the repertoires of these patients were then compared.

Study conclusions and caveats: Compared with benign nodules, malignant thyroid tumors were reported to have significantly higher TCR beta diversity in both blood and tumor.

Prior to thyroid surgery, none of the patients had received any treatment. This clone has at least ten counts. No antigen is known for it. CDR1 is SGHDT, CDR2 YYEEEE, per germline. There are 14 residues in the CDR3. Trimming took off 2 bases at V and 5 bases at J, with 14 bases between the two ends. Authors' analysis steps: CDR3 was compared across clinicopathological groups, and the resulting differences were used to build a distant-metastasis classifier for papillary thyroid cancer. TCRdb re-called the PCR reads with MiXCR. V and J calls and clone size were set by TCRdb, not the authors. Among roughly 59,000 clones listed, roughly 17% were seen once.

V and J are TRBV5-6 and TRBJ2-7; D might be TRBD1 (6 bases). The clonotype comes from a male donor with papillary thyroid cancer or a benign thyroid nodule (not recorded which). Some clones in this sample may be carry-over from other donors' samples. Sequencing used blood. CDR3 coding DNA: TGTGCCAGCAGCTTAGAAACAGGGTCGGACGAGCAGTACGTC. It encodes CASSLETGSDEQYV.